Following are 23 T cell receptor beta chains from one sample sequenced in a study of T-cell reconstitution after alpha-beta-depleted transplantation in children. Using unique molecular identifiers, the investigators prepared the TCRbeta library. One entry per CDR3 protein results from TCRdb running MiXCR on the PCR reads. The table lists 700,000 to 950,000 distinct CDR3 sequences, about 15% of them singletons. Sequenced here: PBMCs, mostly from graft donor cells, sampled 360 days after TCRalphabeta/CD19-depleted stem cell transplant. These receptor sequences come from a male patient under 18 who had a stem cell transplant for acute lymphoblastic leukemia, so the T cells may come from the graft donor.

The chain has TRBV5-6 and TRBJ1-3; possibly TRBD1 for D (5 bases). Germline V gives CDR1 SGHDT, CDR2 YYEEEE. This CDR3 contains 16 residues. V shed 0 bases and J shed 4 bases, with 14 bases lying between them. The CDR3 region is CASSLATGTTGNTIYF. DNA of the CDR3: TGTGCCAGCAGCTTGGCAACAGGTACAACGGGAAACACCATATATTTT.

This clonotype was counted only a few times. The chain joins TRBV18 to TRBJ2-4; D call uncertain. V shed 7 bases and J shed 3 bases, with 10 bases lying between them. This CDR3 contains 13 residues. CDR1 and CDR2 from the germline V gene are KGHSH and LQKENI. DNA for the CDR3: TGTGCCAGCTGTCGGAATGACAAAAACATTCAGTACTTC. Its translation: CASCRNDKNIQYF.

This clonotype was detected only a few times. The chain is built from TRBV7-2 and TRBJ2-2, with 11 bases lining up with TRBD2. J gave up 8 bases and V 9 bases, and 8 bases lay outside the gene matches. The CDR3 extends over 14 amino acids. Germline values: CDR1 SGHTA, CDR2 FQGNSA. CDR3: CASTLAGGPGELFF. CDR3 DNA: TGTGCCAGTACCCTAGCGGGAGGACCAGGGGAGCTGTTTTTT. Full variable domain (outside the CDR3, taken from reference TRBV7-2 and TRBJ2-2): GAGVSQSPSNKVTEKGKDVELRCDPISGHTALYWYRQSLGQGLEFLIYFQGNSAPDKSGLPSDRFSAERTGGSVSTLTIQRTQQEDSAVYLCASTLAGGPGELFFGEGSRLTVL.

This clonotype has at least ten counts. This chain uses TRBV20-1 with TRBJ2-6; D unresolved. The V gene's germline CDR1 is DFQATT and CDR2 SNEGSKA (reference sequence). The CDR3 spans 18 residues. Trimming shortened V by 0 bases and J by 4 bases, and 19 bases separated the two germline ends. CDR3 DNA sequence: TGCAGTGCTAGAGATGGGAAAGTCCCGCTTTACGGGGCCAACGTCCTGACTTTC. It codes for CSARDGKVPLYGANVLTF.

This chain connects TRBV25-1 to TRBJ2-7; unclear D gene. Germline V gives CDR1 MGHDK, CDR2 SYGVNS. V was shortened by 1 base and J by 5 bases, with 9 bases between the two germline ends. The CDR3 has 13 residues. The CDR3 loop is CASSELGKDEQYF. The CDR3 nucleotides are TGTGCCAGCAGTGAATTGGGTAAGGACGAGCAGTACTTC.

J is TRBJ1-1 and V is TRBV18; 9 bases align to TRBD1. After removal of 3 bases from V and 0 bases from J, the junction contained 5 bases not matched to a gene. The CDR3 has 16 residues. Germline-derived CDR1 and CDR2 are KGHSH and LQKENI. CDR3 nucleotide sequence: TGTGCCAGCTCACCCCGGGGACAGGGAATGAACACTGAAGCTTTCTTT. Translating gives CASSPRGQGMNTEAFF.

This clonotype was observed a handful of times. The V call is TRBV20-1, the J call TRBJ2-5; 8 nucleotides line up with TRBD1. The CDR3 consists of 15 residues. Germline assignment: CDR1 DFQATT and CDR2 SNEGSKA (reference sequence). The V and J ends lost 6 bases and 5 bases, in that order; junction bases with no gene match: 14. In DNA, the CDR3 is TGCAGTGCCGCACCCGACAGGGGTGGTTGGGAGACCCAGTACTTC. It yields the protein CSAAPDRGGWETQYF.

This clonotype was seen more than once but under ten times. V gene TRBV20-1 combines with J gene TRBJ1-4; D may be TRBD1 (6 bases). Trimming pared 0 bases from V and 3 bases from J, leaving 11 bases between. The CDR3 contains 15 residues. Germline CDR1 and CDR2: DFQATT and SNEGSKA (reference sequence). CDR3 bases: TGCAGTGCTAGAGATTACGGGACATCTAATGAAAAACTGTTTTTT. Its translation: CSARDYGTSNEKLFF.

This clonotype was detected only a few times. The genes are TRBV29-1 and TRBJ1-2; no reliable D call. CDR1 SQVTM and CDR2 ANQGSEA come from the germline V gene. Between the trimmed V and J ends, which lost 2 bases and 5 bases, there was a span of 6 bases. This CDR3 region has 11 residues. CDR3 DNA: TGCAGCGTTGAATTCCATTATGGCTACACCTTC. This gives the protein CSVEFHYGYTF.

This clonotype was counted many times. V and J are TRBV6-5 and TRBJ2-3; 7 positions agree with TRBD1. V was clipped by 2 bases and J by 1 base; unmatched bases: 0. CDR1 is MNHEY and CDR2 is SVGAGI in the germline V gene. This CDR3 region has 14 residues. As DNA, the CDR3 is TGTGCCAGCAGTTACGGACAGGGCACAGATACGCAGTATTTT. This gives the protein CASSYGQGTDTQYF.

This chain links TRBV12-3 or TRBV12-4 with TRBJ2-7, with TRBD2 matching over 14 bases. The V gene end was trimmed by 6 bases and the J gene end by 1 base; junction bases not matched to a gene: 8. This CDR3 spans 17 amino acids. The DNA of the CDR3 is TGTGCCAGCAGCCCGGGACTAGCGGGAGAGGCATCCTACGAGCAGTACTTC. It codes for CASSPGLAGEASYEQYF.

In this sample, this clonotype turned up a few times. The junction shows a germline mismatch at one end, possibly a read error. The chain joins TRBV27 to TRBJ2-1, with 8 bases identical to TRBD2. The CDR3 covers 17 residues. CDR1 is MNHEY, CDR2 SMNVEV, per germline (reference sequence). The CDR3: CASSPWTSSNLYNELFF. Here the CDR3 DNA reads TGTGCCAGCAGTCCGTGGACTAGCTCAAATTTATACAATGAGCTGTTCTTC.

The rearrangement uses TRBV27 and TRBJ2-5; 7 positions agree with TRBD1. CDR1 and CDR2 (germline): MNHEY, SMNVEV (reference sequence). The CDR3 covers 16 residues. J gave up 3 bases and V 3 bases, and 10 bases lay outside the gene matches. This CDR3 reads CASSFDLGTVKETQYF. CDR3 nucleotides: TGTGCCAGCAGTTTTGACCTCGGGACAGTGAAAGAGACCCAGTACTTC.

This clonotype was seen a handful of times. The V and J genes are TRBV7-8 and TRBJ2-7; D might be TRBD2 (6 bases). The germline V gene encodes CDR1 SGHVS and CDR2 FQNEAQ. Trimming took off 1 base at V and 8 bases at J, with 9 bases between the two ends. The CDR3 loop spans 12 amino acids. The CDR3 is CASSLGTNQQYF. CDR3 DNA: TGTGCCAGCAGCTTAGGGACTAATCAGCAGTACTTC.

This clonotype was detected ten times or more. This chain links TRBV18 with TRBJ2-7, with a tentative D call TRBD2 (6 bases). With 0 bases removed from V and 4 bases from J, the gap between germline ends came to 10 bases. CDR1 KGHSH and CDR2 LQKENI come from the germline V gene. This CDR3 comprises 14 residues. The CDR3 loop is CASSPPTSLYEQYF. CDR3 DNA sequence: TGTGCCAGCTCACCACCGACTAGTCTTTACGAGCAGTACTTC.

The chain recombines TRBV7-9 with TRBJ2-7; D may be TRBD1 (6 bases). The CDR3 sequence is 16 residues long. V was cut by 7 bases and J by 0 bases, with 19 bases left in between. The V gene's germline CDR1 is SEHNR and CDR2 FQNEAQ (reference sequence). The chain's CDR3 is CASTDRQPRSSYEQYF. CDR3 in DNA: TGTGCCAGCACTGACAGGCAACCGAGGAGCTCCTACGAGCAGTACTTC.

This clonotype was seen a handful of times. The chain couples TRBV28 to TRBJ2-7; D not resolved. The CDR3 has 12 amino acids. Per the germline V gene, CDR1 is MDHEN and CDR2 is SYDVKM. V was pared by 4 bases and J by 3 bases, with 7 bases between. CDR3 coding DNA: TGTGCCAGCAGTTGGAACATCTACGAGCAGTACTTC. Its translation: CASSWNIYEQYF.

The sample holds a few counts of this clonotype. This rearrangement joins TRBV14 to TRBJ2-7; unclear D gene. Deletions cut 2 bases from V and 2 bases from J, with 16 bases between. Germline V gives CDR1 SGHDN, CDR2 FVKESK. This CDR3 contains 16 residues. CDR3 in amino acids: CASSQISETRTYEQYF. Written as DNA, the CDR3 is TGTGCCAGCAGCCAAATCTCGGAGACCCGAACCTACGAGCAGTACTTC.

In DNA, the CDR3 is TGTGCCAGCAGCCAAGATCCGGGTCTACCTAGTACCGGGGAGCTGTTTTTT. It specifies CASSQDPGLPSTGELFF. V usage is TRBV3-1 and J usage is TRBJ2-2; D unclear. V was cut by 0 bases and J by 5 bases, with 16 bases left in between. The CDR3 has 17 amino acids. From germline, CDR1 is LGHDT and CDR2 YNNKEL (reference sequence).

The chain recombines TRBV7-6 with TRBJ2-1; 10 positions agree with TRBD1. Losses at the gene ends were 5 bases for V and 6 bases for J; bases not matched to a gene: 4. Germline CDR1 is SGHVS and CDR2 is FNYEAQ. This CDR3 region has 14 residues. The CDR3 coding sequence is TGTGCCAGCAGCAACCGGGACAGGGGCAATGAGCAGTTCTTC. It yields the protein CASSNRDRGNEQFF.

This clonotype turned up a few times. The V and J genes are TRBV6-5 and TRBJ2-1, with TRBD2 as a possible D gene (6 bases). Germline V gives CDR1 MNHEY, CDR2 SVGAGI. V lost 0 bases and J 6 bases, leaving 12 bases between the germline ends. This CDR3 comprises 15 residues. The CDR3 sequence is CASSYSMRGRNEQFF. The CDR3 DNA sequence: TGTGCCAGCAGTTACTCGATGCGGGGCCGCAATGAGCAGTTCTTC.

Only a few counts were recorded for this clonotype. The V call is TRBV29-1, the J call TRBJ2-7; D uncertain. The germline V gene encodes CDR1 SQVTM and CDR2 ANQGSEA. This CDR3 contains 13 residues. V was clipped by 2 bases and J by 3 bases, with 11 bases between them. CDR3 DNA sequence: TGCAGCGTTGAATCGGCAGGTCACTACGAGCAGTACTTC. As protein: CSVESAGHYEQYF.

The table lists this clonotype with a few counts. The chain links TRBV5-1 to TRBJ2-2, with 7 bases that match TRBD2. V was pared by 2 bases and J by 0 bases, with 4 bases of the junction left unmatched. This CDR3 contains 16 residues. In germline, CDR1 is SGHRS, CDR2 YFSETQ. The CDR3 DNA reads as TGCGCCAGCAGCTTTACCGCGGGGGCGAACACCGGGGAGCTGTTTTTT. Residues: CASSFTAGANTGELFF.